Listed below are T cell receptor beta chains from one sample, sequenced in a study of blood T cell repertoires in COVID-19. Assay used: immunoSEQ multiplex PCR; TCRdb lists only in-frame clones, some missing. The repertoire holds about 150,000 clones, with 80% to 90% as singletons. Material: peripheral blood. Receptors originate from a woman between 70 and 85 years old with acute or convalescent COVID-19. CDR3s leave out the opening cysteine and the closing phenylalanine or tryptophan. Fields, in order: V gene, D gene, CDR3 protein. A D gene is named only where the DNA matches it firmly.

v_call: TRBV3-1/TRBV3-2
d_call: NA
cdr3_aa: ASSPQGGSYGYT

v_call: TRBV23-1
d_call: NA
cdr3_aa: ASGPGSEKLF

v_call: TRBV28
d_call: NA
cdr3_aa: ASGKEWGRDTQY

v_call: TRBV5-1
d_call: TRBD1
cdr3_aa: ASSLGTGGNGYT

v_call: TRBV18
d_call: NA
cdr3_aa: ASSPGEMNTEAF

v_call: TRBV28
d_call: NA
cdr3_aa: ASSRTRPSNQPQH

v_call: TRBV4-2
d_call: TRBD1
cdr3_aa: ASSQGQDNEQF

v_call: TRBV9
d_call: TRBD2
cdr3_aa: ASSPRTSGGSYNEQF

v_call: TRBV4-1
d_call: TRBD2
cdr3_aa: ASSHPGTRTYNEQF

v_call: TRBV2
d_call: TRBD2
cdr3_aa: ASSGRGGRSLEQF

v_call: TRBV6-5
d_call: NA
cdr3_aa: ATTILSSTDTQY

v_call: TRBV27
d_call: NA
cdr3_aa: ASSLLRGAYEQY

v_call: TRBV7-2
d_call: TRBD2
cdr3_aa: ASSLTSGGYEQY